The next 22 T cell receptor beta chains were all read from a single sample in a study of Graves' ophthalmopathy and Graves' hyperthyroidism. TCR beta CDR3 regions were amplified from RNA transcripts. HTBI primers served in a first-round RT-PCR, which a second-round multiplex PCR followed. Using its own MiXCR run on the multiplex PCR reads, TCRdb lists one record per CDR3 protein. The sample includes around 16,000 distinct CDR3 sequences, roughly 50% of them seen just once. Sequencing used peripheral blood. Receptors originate from a middle-aged woman with stable Graves' hyperthyroidism.

This clonotype was observed at least ten times. This chain uses TRBV9 with TRBJ2-5; a possible D gene is TRBD2 (6 bases). CDR3 size: 14 residues. The germline V gene has CDR1 SGDLS and CDR2 YYNGEE. V lost 4 bases, J lost 8 bases, and 18 bases lay in between. CDR3 nucleotides: TGTGCCAGCAGCTACGGGACTCCCGACGGAACCCAGTACTTC. Amino acids: CASSYGTPDGTQYF.

This clonotype rates as medium-sized (0.01 to 0.1%). The chain employs TRBV7-6 and TRBJ1-5; D not certain. CDR1 is SGHVS and CDR2 is FNYEAQ in the germline V gene. V lost 2 bases to trimming and J lost 4 bases, with 6 bases between them. There are 13 residues in the CDR3. CDR3: CASSLRINQPQHF. DNA of the CDR3: TGTGCCAGCAGCTTACGCATAAATCAGCCCCAGCATTTT.

The sample holds many counts of this clonotype. The chain employs TRBV11-3 and TRBJ2-3; D not certain. V lost 5 bases and J 3 bases, leaving 9 bases between the germline ends. CDR1 is SGHNT, CDR2 YENEEA, per germline. The CDR3 spans 13 residues. CDR3: CASSLLETDTQYF. CDR3 sequence (DNA): TGTGCCAGCAGCCTCCTAGAGACAGATACGCAGTATTTT.

This clonotype appeared many times. The CDR3 DNA follows: TGTGCCAGTAGTATGCCCAGGGGGGGGCCAGATACGCAGTATTTT. Translated: CASSMPRGGPDTQYF. V gene TRBV19 combines with J gene TRBJ2-3; the D call may be TRBD1 or TRBD2 (7 bases each). V was trimmed by 3 bases and J by 4 bases, leaving 14 bases between them. Germline V gene data show CDR1 as LNHDA and CDR2 as SQIVND (reference sequence). This CDR3 has 15 amino acids.

CDR3 bases: TGTGCCAGCAGCATGGGACAGGGAGGCTACACCTTC. It is translated as CASSMGQGGYTF. The chain uses TRBV5-5 and TRBJ1-2; TRBD1 matches 9 bases. The CDR3 runs 12 residues. CDR1 is SGHKS and CDR2 is YYEKEE in the germline V gene (reference sequence). V lost 4 bases and J lost 8; bases outside the gene matches: 3. The variable domain in full, completed from reference TRBV5-5 and TRBJ1-2, reads DAGVTQSPTHLIKTRGQQVTLRCSPISGHKSVSWYQQVLGQGPQFIFQYYEKEERGRGNFPDRFSARQFPNYSSELNVNALLLGDSALYLCASSMGQGGYTFGSGTRLTVV.

The V gene is TRBV20-1, the J gene TRBJ1-1; D remains ambiguous. V was clipped by 0 bases and J by 0 bases, with 8 bases between them. The CDR3 has 14 residues. Germline CDR1 reads DFQATT; CDR2 reads SNEGSKA (reference sequence). CDR3: CSARDVVMNTEAFF. The CDR3 DNA reads as TGCAGTGCTAGAGATGTGGTTATGAACACTGAAGCTTTCTTT.

V gene TRBV10-1 combines with J gene TRBJ1-1; 7 nucleotides agree with TRBD1. Germline V lookup: CDR1 WNHNN, CDR2 SYGVQD (reference sequence). CDR3 size: 15 residues. V gave up 5 bases and J gave up 5 bases; unmatched junction bases: 11. CDR3 sequence (DNA): TGCGCCAGCAGTTCCAAGCCGACAGGGAGGACTGAAGCTTTCTTT. Translation gives CASSSKPTGRTEAFF.

This clonotype was seen ten or more times. V is TRBV14 and J is TRBJ2-3, with 7 positions matching TRBD2. Germline V gives CDR1 SGHDN, CDR2 FVKESK. V was pared by 3 bases and J by 0 bases, with 9 bases of the junction left unmatched. The CDR3 sequence is 17 residues long. CDR3 nucleotides: TGTGCCAGCAGCCAGCTGAGCGGGACCACTAGCACAGATACGCAGTATTTT. Amino acid sequence: CASSQLSGTTSTDTQYF.

This rearrangement joins TRBV6-4 to TRBJ2-3; tentative D call: TRBD2 (6 bases). Germline V lookup: CDR1 MRHNA, CDR2 SNTAGT. The CDR3 consists of 14 residues. Trimming left V 3 bases short and J 0 bases short, with 7 bases between. This CDR3 reads CASSESGSTDTQYF. CDR3 bases: TGTGCCAGCAGTGAAAGCGGGAGCACAGATACGCAGTATTTT.

Note on this clonotype: Sequence at one end of the junction differs from germline and may be a read error. The V gene is TRBV4-1, the J gene TRBJ1-2; D gene uncertain. Germline values: CDR1 MGHRA, CDR2 YSYEKL. The CDR3 sequence is 14 residues long. In DNA form, the CDR3 reads TGCGCCCGCAGCCGAAAGGGCAGTAGGTCTGGCTACACCTTC. Its protein product is CARSRKGSRSGYTF.

V and J are TRBV5-4 and TRBJ1-4; no clear D gene. Germline assignment: CDR1 SGHNT and CDR2 YYREEE (reference sequence). This CDR3 spans 15 amino acids. V was pared by 3 bases and J by 2 bases, with 11 bases between. CDR3 in amino acids: CASSSGGRTNEKLFF. Written as DNA, the CDR3 is TGTGCCAGCAGCTCTGGAGGGAGGACTAATGAAAAACTGTTTTTT.

Details on this clonotype: The conserved final phenylalanine or tryptophan is absent from the CDR3, which likely points to a read error. It is unclear where the CDR3 begins or ends on the DNA, so no DNA is shown, and the CDR3 is as TCRdb lists it. The gene calls are TRBV12-3 or TRBV12-4 and TRBJ2-7; the table's D call of TRBD2 was not tested on the DNA. The CDR3 is 9 amino acids in total, end residues counted. The CDR3 loop reads CASSPGLAG.

This rearrangement joins TRBV9 to TRBJ2-7; TRBD2 matches at 13 bases. This CDR3 is built from 15 residues. The germline V gene has CDR1 SGDLS and CDR2 YYNGEE. With 3 bases clipped from V and 4 bases from J, the junction kept 4 bases outside the gene matches. CDR3 DNA: TGTGCCAGCAGCGGTGGGACTAGCGGGACTTACGAGCAGTACTTC. This sequence encodes CASSGGTSGTYEQYF.

The chain joins TRBV9 to TRBJ2-3; D might be TRBD2 (7 bases). The V end was cut by 4 bases, the J end by 2 bases, with 14 bases between. This CDR3 has 15 residues. Looked up from germline, CDR1 is SGDLS and CDR2 is YYNGEE. The CDR3: CASSLRGAHTDTQYF. The CDR3 bases are TGTGCCAGCAGCCTCCGGGGGGCCCACACAGATACGCAGTATTTT. The variable domain in full, completed from reference TRBV9 and TRBJ2-3, reads DSGVTQTPKHLITATGQRVTLRCSPRSGDLSVYWYQQSLDQGLQFLIQYYNGEERAKGNILERFSAQQFPDLHSELNLSSLELGDSALYFCASSLRGAHTDTQYFGPGTRLTVL.

Comments on this clonotype: The CDR3 does not close with the conserved phenylalanine or tryptophan, likely indicating a read error. The chain recombines TRBV25-1 with TRBJ1-5; TRBD1 matches 9 bases. J was trimmed by 2 bases and V by 5 bases; bases with no gene match: 7. CDR3 length: 16 residues. Germline-derived CDR1 and CDR2 are MGHDK and SYGVNS. CDR3 region: CASSSPGQGGNQPQHL. For the CDR3, the DNA is TGTGCCAGCAGTTCACCGGGACAGGGAGGCAATCAGCCCCAGCATCTT.

The chain has TRBV6-5 and TRBJ1-1, with a tentative D call TRBD1 (5 bases). This CDR3 is 15 amino acids long. Deletions cut 2 bases from V and 2 bases from J, with 12 bases between. CDR1 and CDR2 (germline): MNHEY, SVGAGI. CDR3 in amino acids: CASSYQGWSNTEAFF. CDR3 DNA sequence: TGTGCCAGCAGTTACCAGGGATGGTCAAACACTGAAGCTTTCTTT.

In this sample, this clonotype is medium-sized (0.01 to 0.1%). V usage is TRBV29-1 and J usage is TRBJ1-3; no reliable D call. Trimming removed 4 bases from V and 0 bases from J, with 10 bases in between. This CDR3 spans 14 amino acids. In germline, CDR1 is SQVTM, CDR2 ANQGSEA. The CDR3 DNA follows: TGCAGCGTTGCGTGGGTGAGCTCTGGAAACACCATATATTTT. It is translated as CSVAWVSSGNTIYF.

By share of the sample, this clonotype is medium-sized (0.01 to 0.1%). The V and J genes are TRBV7-6 and TRBJ2-5, with TRBD1 matching over 8 bases. Per the germline V gene, CDR1 is SGHVS and CDR2 is FNYEAQ. The CDR3 is made up of 17 amino acids. With 4 bases clipped from V and 2 bases from J, the junction kept 12 bases outside the gene matches. DNA for the CDR3: TGTGCCAGCAGCTCTCCCCGTGGACAGGGAAGGCAAGAGACCCAGTACTTC. Its translation is CASSSPRGQGRQETQYF.

The chain employs TRBV6-1 and TRBJ1-5; a weak D match, TRBD1 (5 bases). CDR1 is MNHNS, CDR2 SASEGT, per germline. The CDR3 is 14 amino acids. Trimming took 0 bases from V and 9 from J, leaving 12 bases between them. As DNA, the CDR3 is TGTGCCAGCAGTGAAGCAAGGGGCGGGCGGCCCCAGCATTTT. This sequence encodes CASSEARGGRPQHF.

This chain connects TRBV5-1 to TRBJ2-3, with 14 bases aligning to TRBD2. Germline V gene lookup returns CDR1 SGHRS and CDR2 YFSETQ. The V segment lost 6 bases and the J segment 5 bases; nucleotides outside the gene matches: 8. CDR3 length equals 16 residues. CDR3 loop: CASTRLAGGPLDTQYF. CDR3 nucleotides: TGCGCCAGCACGCGACTAGCGGGAGGGCCTTTAGATACGCAGTATTTT.

V is TRBV12-3 or TRBV12-4 and J is TRBJ1-1; D unclear. V gave up 3 bases and J gave up 10 bases, with 12 bases separating them. The CDR3 is 12 residues long. The CDR3 DNA is TGTGCCAGCAGTTTTAATTTGGATGTAGCTTTCTTT. Amino acids: CASSFNLDVAFF.

The V call is TRBV19, the J call TRBJ2-1, with 7 bases identical to TRBD2. With 4 bases clipped from V and 1 base from J, the junction kept 7 bases outside the gene matches. Looked up from germline, CDR1 is LNHDA and CDR2 is SQIVND (reference sequence). This CDR3 contains 16 residues. CDR3 coding DNA: TGTGCCAGTAGTAGGAGGGAGGGCCAATCCTACAATGAGCAGTTCTTC. Its protein product is CASSRREGQSYNEQFF.